This T cell receptor (beta chain) originates from a study of blood T cell repertoires in COVID-19. Overall study context: Sites in the United States, Italy and Spain provided acute and convalescent COVID-19 samples.

In the authors' methods: Scientists estimated how many nucleated cells there were by amplifying reference gene primers. The repertoire was sequenced with immunoSEQ multiplex PCR; TCRdb's copy has only in-frame clones and lacks some. That table gives V, J and clone size, and the DNA gave D and trimming. The sample carries 130,000 or so clones, over 60% recorded once. The sample was peripheral blood. The receptor comes from a woman between 70 and 85 years old with acute or convalescent COVID-19.

The CDR3 DNA reads as TGCGCCAGCAGCCAAGGACAGGGGAGAGGGCTAAGCAATCAGCCCCAGCATTTT. Translating it yields CASSQGQGRGLSNQPQHF. This rearrangement joins TRBV4-1 to TRBJ1-5; 8 bases align to TRBD1. This CDR3 contains 18 residues. Germline V lookup: CDR1 MGHRA, CDR2 YSYEKL. V shed 1 base and J 1 base; nucleotides not matched to a gene: 9.